Below, 30 T cell receptor beta chains from the same sample are listed, as sequenced in a study of T cell responses to AZD1222 COVID-19 vaccine. Assay used: immunoSEQ multiplex PCR; TCRdb lists only in-frame clones, some missing. The table shows around 140,000 clones, with about 90% occurring only once. Material: peripheral blood, obtained 28 days after the second AZD1222 dose. The receptors shown here come from an adult who received the AZD1222 COVID-19 vaccine.

The gene calls are TRBV2 and TRBJ2-1, with 7 positions matching TRBD2. CDR3 length: 13 residues. Germline V gene sequence: CDR1 SNHLY, CDR2 FYNNEI. Trimming took 9 bases from V and 4 from J; bases not matched to a gene: 6. The CDR3 region has the DNA TGTGCCAGTGAGTTACTAGCGTACAATGAGCAGTTCTTC. Translation: CASELLAYNEQFF. Supplemented by reference TRBV2 and TRBJ2-1, the full variable domain reads EPEVTQTPSHQVTQMGQEVILRCVPISNHLYFYWYRQILGQKVEFLVSFYNNEISEKSEIFDDQFSVERPDGSNFTLKIRSTKLEDSAMYFCASELLAYNEQFFGPGTRLTVL.

The rearrangement joins TRBV4-3 to TRBJ2-2; 10 positions agree with TRBD2. Germline CDR1 LGHNA, CDR2 YSLEER. J lost 7 bases, V lost 1 base, and 9 bases had no gene match. The CDR3 sequence is 17 residues long. The CDR3 reads CASSQGPSGGLNGELFF. The DNA of the CDR3 is TGCGCCAGCAGCCAAGGACCTAGCGGGGGCCTTAACGGGGAGCTGTTTTTT.

This clone was observed a few times. This chain uses TRBV5-1 with TRBJ2-7; 7 bases line up with TRBD1. CDR3 length: 17 amino acids. The junction had 15 bases not matched to a gene; V was cut back by 1 base and J by 5 bases. CDR1 is SGHRS and CDR2 is YFSETQ in the germline V gene. The CDR3 DNA reads TGCGCCAGCAGCTTGCCAATCGTGACAGGGCGAAGCGACGAGCAGTACTTC. This sequence encodes CASSLPIVTGRSDEQYF.

This chain connects TRBV27 to TRBJ2-6; D is uncertain. Germline CDR1 reads MNHEY; CDR2 reads SMNVEV (reference sequence). This CDR3 has 18 amino acids. Trimming stripped 7 bases from V and 1 base from J, with 20 bases between. DNA of the CDR3: TGTGCCAGCAACCTTTTCCAGGTACGGTTTTCTGGGGCCAACGTCCTGACTTTC. The encoded protein is CASNLFQVRFSGANVLTF.

The V and J genes are TRBV19 and TRBJ2-3, with 9 bases aligning to TRBD2. V dropped 5 bases and J dropped 2; count of bases not matched to a gene: 17. This CDR3 has 19 amino acids. Per the germline V gene, CDR1 is LNHDA and CDR2 is SQIVND (reference sequence). In DNA form, the CDR3 reads TGTGCCAGTAGTTTACAAGCGGGGGGCCTACTAACCGACACAGATACGCAGTATTTT. It encodes CASSLQAGGLLTDTDTQYF.

The chain recombines TRBV28 with TRBJ2-7; D is ambiguous. The CDR3 runs 12 residues. The V gene lost 3 bases and the J gene lost 5 bases, with 8 bases spanning the gap. Germline values: CDR1 MDHEN, CDR2 SYDVKM. The CDR3 loop reads CASSFKIHEQYF. In nucleotides, the CDR3 is TGTGCCAGCAGTTTTAAGATTCACGAGCAGTACTTC.

The chain recombines TRBV27 with TRBJ1-5; D is unresolved. The V and J ends lost 7 bases and 5 bases respectively, with 15 bases between them. CDR3 length equals 14 residues. Germline loops: CDR1 MNHEY, CDR2 SMNVEV (reference sequence). CDR3 in amino acids: CASIGRQADQPQHF. In nucleotides, the CDR3 is TGTGCCAGCATCGGTCGGCAGGCAGATCAGCCCCAGCATTTT.

This sequence joins TRBV19 and TRBJ1-2; no clear D gene. The CDR3 is 12 amino acids. V was pared by 7 bases and J by 6 bases, with 12 bases between. The germline gives CDR1 LNHDA, CDR2 SQIVND (reference sequence). The DNA of the CDR3 is TGTGCCAGTACCACGAGGTTAAATGGCTACACCTTC. It codes for CASTTRLNGYTF. Using reference TRBV19 and TRBJ1-2 for the parts outside the CDR3, the full variable domain is DGGITQSPKYLFRKEGQNVTLSCEQNLNHDAMYWYRQDPGQGLRLIYYSQIVNDFQKGDIAEGYSVSREKKESFPLTVTSAQKNPTAFYLCASTTRLNGYTFGSGTRLTVV.

The V gene is TRBV3-1 (or the pseudogene TRBV3-2), the J gene TRBJ2-1; 10 nucleotides line up with TRBD2. With V trimmed by 0 bases and J by 6 bases, 5 bases remained unmatched. Germline V gene sequence: CDR1 LGHDT, CDR2 YNNKEL (reference sequence). This CDR3 comprises 16 residues. CDR3 sequence: CASSQEGLAGANEQFF. CDR3 bases: TGTGCCAGCAGCCAAGAGGGGCTAGCGGGAGCCAATGAGCAGTTCTTC.

The V and J genes are TRBV4-1 and TRBJ1-1; D unresolved. The CDR3 contains 15 residues. Trimming took 1 base from V and 1 from J, leaving 10 bases between them. Germline V gene lookup returns CDR1 MGHRA and CDR2 YSYEKL. The CDR3: CASSQVRHPNTEAFF. The CDR3 region has the DNA TGCGCCAGCAGCCAAGTTAGACACCCGAACACTGAAGCTTTCTTT.

This chain connects TRBV18 to TRBJ2-2, with D unresolved. Germline assignment: CDR1 KGHSH and CDR2 LQKENI. The CDR3 covers 17 residues. Trimming cost V 3 bases and J 4 bases, with 18 bases left between them. CDR3 in DNA: TGTGCCAGCTCACCTCCCGGTAGGGCCAGTGGCACCGGGGAGCTGTTTTTT. As protein: CASSPPGRASGTGELFF.

The chain has TRBV14 and TRBJ2-2; no reliable D call. Trimming left V 1 base short and J 7 bases short, with 7 bases between. Germline CDR1 reads SGHDN; CDR2 reads FVKESK. The CDR3 totals 13 residues. The CDR3 DNA reads TGTGCCAGCAGCCAAGTTAGGATCGGGGAGCTGTTTTTT. This gives the protein CASSQVRIGELFF.

The V gene is TRBV28, the J gene TRBJ1-3, with D hard to call. V shed 8 bases and J shed 3 bases, with 11 bases lying between them. The CDR3 sequence is 13 residues long. Looked up from germline, CDR1 is MDHEN and CDR2 is SYDVKM. CDR3 DNA sequence: TGTGCCAGCGGCTTTAGGCTTGGAAACACCATATATTTT. Protein product: CASGFRLGNTIYF.

The chain uses TRBV14 and TRBJ2-7; 10 bases are shared with TRBD2. Germline V CDR1 and CDR2: SGHDN, FVKESK. CDR3 length: 15 residues. J was trimmed by 3 bases and V by 5 bases; bases with no gene match: 7. CDR3 bases: TGTGCCAGCAGCTGGACCCTAGCGGGAGTCTACGAGCAGTACTTC. Translation: CASSWTLAGVYEQYF.

This chain uses TRBV12-3 or TRBV12-4 with TRBJ2-7, with D possibly TRBD1 on 5 matching bases. There are 12 residues in the CDR3. Trimming took 1 base from V and 6 from J, leaving 7 bases between them. The CDR3 is CASSLGRGEQYF. CDR3 in DNA: TGTGCCAGCAGTTTAGGAAGGGGCGAGCAGTACTTC.

The chain employs TRBV6-5 and TRBJ1-3; a weak D match, TRBD1 (5 bases). V shed 9 bases and J shed 2 bases, with 11 bases lying between them. The CDR3 covers 13 residues. Germline CDR1 MNHEY, CDR2 SVGAGI. The CDR3 is CASCPGAGNTIYF. The CDR3 DNA reads TGTGCCAGTTGTCCGGGGGCTGGAAACACCATATATTTT.

This chain uses TRBV5-1 with TRBJ1-3; D is perhaps TRBD1 (5 bases). Germline V lookup: CDR1 SGHRS, CDR2 YFSETQ. CDR3 size: 15 residues. V was trimmed by 1 base and J by 0 bases, leaving 8 bases between them. The CDR3 DNA is TGCGCCAGCAGCTTGACAGGTCTCTCTGGAAACACCATATATTTT. Its translation is CASSLTGLSGNTIYF.

The chain is built from TRBV3-1 (or the pseudogene TRBV3-2) and TRBJ1-2; TRBD1 aligns across 10 bases. Trimming took 1 base from V and 4 from J; bases not matched to a gene: 3. There are 15 residues in the CDR3. CDR1 LGHDT and CDR2 YNNKEL come from the germline V gene (reference sequence). The CDR3 sequence: CASSQGTGGTYGYTF. The CDR3 DNA reads TGTGCCAGCAGCCAAGGGACAGGGGGGACCTATGGCTACACCTTC.

The chain recombines TRBV4-1 with TRBJ2-7, with D perhaps matching TRBD1 or TRBD2 (6 bases each). V shed 1 base and J shed 7 bases, with 20 bases lying between them. The V gene's germline CDR1 is MGHRA and CDR2 YSYEKL. This CDR3 spans 16 amino acids. This CDR3 is CASSQVLQAGTGEQYF. CDR3 nucleotides: TGCGCCAGCAGCCAAGTCCTTCAGGCGGGAACAGGGGAGCAGTACTTC.

This clone was recorded once. This chain uses TRBV19 with TRBJ2-1; D is undetermined. The ends were cut back, 3 bases at V and 5 bases at J, with 5 bases in the middle. There are 12 residues in the CDR3. Germline lookup yields CDR1 LNHDA and CDR2 SQIVND (reference sequence). The CDR3 loop is CASSMHDNEQFF. The DNA of the CDR3 is TGTGCCAGTAGTATGCACGACAATGAGCAGTTCTTC. Full variable domain (remainder filled in from reference TRBV19 and TRBJ2-1): DGGITQSPKYLFRKEGQNVTLSCEQNLNHDAMYWYRQDPGQGLRLIYYSQIVNDFQKGDIAEGYSVSREKKESFPLTVTSAQKNPTAFYLCASSMHDNEQFFGPGTRLTVL.

The CDR3, as DNA: TGTGCCAGCAGCCCGCCTAGCGTCTCCTACGAGCAGTACTTC. It encodes CASSPPSVSYEQYF. This rearrangement joins TRBV3-1 (or the pseudogene TRBV3-2) to TRBJ2-7; D perhaps matches TRBD2 (6 bases). The CDR3 length is 14 residues. V was shortened by 4 bases and J by 0 bases, with 10 bases between the two germline ends. Germline V gene lookup returns CDR1 LGHDT and CDR2 YNNKEL (reference sequence).

V usage is TRBV11-2 and J usage is TRBJ2-4, with D possibly being TRBD2 (5 bases). V lost 5 bases and J lost 8, with 16 bases in between. In germline, CDR1 is SGHAT, CDR2 FQNNGV. The CDR3 loop spans 14 amino acids. The CDR3: CASSQPRVRDIQYF. The CDR3 nucleotides are TGTGCCAGCAGCCAGCCAAGGGTGAGGGACATTCAGTACTTC.

This chain connects TRBV6-5 to TRBJ1-4; possibly TRBD1 for D (5 bases). The CDR3 has 13 amino acids. Germline V CDR1 and CDR2: MNHEY, SVGAGI. V lost 5 bases, J lost 10 bases, and 14 bases lay in between. CDR3 sequence reads: CASSRISGGKLFF. DNA for the CDR3: TGTGCCAGCAGTCGAATATCTGGGGGAAAACTGTTTTTT.

V usage is TRBV24-1 and J usage is TRBJ2-2, with no clear D. Germline CDR1 reads KGHDR; CDR2 reads SFDVKD. Trimming left V 3 bases short and J 0 bases short, with 10 bases between. The CDR3 has 16 residues. Here the CDR3 reads CATSDALGSNTGELFF. CDR3 nucleotides: TGTGCCACCAGTGATGCGCTAGGATCGAACACCGGGGAGCTGTTTTTT.

V usage is TRBV7-2 and J usage is TRBJ2-7; no clear D. Germline V gene data show CDR1 as SGHTA and CDR2 as FQGNSA. V was pared by 5 bases and J by 6 bases, with 17 bases between. The CDR3 has 14 residues. For the CDR3, the DNA is TGTGCCAGCAGCCCTAGATATCTAAATAGCGAGCAGTACTTC. Protein sequence: CASSPRYLNSEQYF.

The V call is TRBV12-3 or TRBV12-4, the J call TRBJ2-1; TRBD2 aligns across 8 bases. The CDR3 runs to 13 residues. V was clipped by 6 bases and J by 8 bases; unmatched bases: 6. This CDR3 reads CASRWRAGDEQFF. CDR3 in DNA: TGTGCCAGCAGGTGGAGAGCGGGAGATGAGCAGTTCTTC.

The CDR3: CAIKRAAGQPQHF. CDR3 sequence (DNA): TGTGCCATCAAAAGGGCGGCGGGTCAGCCCCAGCATTTT. The rearrangement uses TRBV10-3 and TRBJ1-5; D ambiguous. V lost 7 bases, J lost 6 bases, and 13 bases lay in between. The germline CDR1 and CDR2 sequences are ENHRY and SYGVKD. This CDR3 region has 13 residues.

The chain couples TRBV3-1 (or the pseudogene TRBV3-2) to TRBJ2-7, with TRBD2 matching over 8 bases. The trim removed 0 bases at V and 1 base at J, leaving 8 bases unmatched. Per the germline V gene, CDR1 is LGHDT and CDR2 is YNNKEL (reference sequence). The CDR3 is 17 residues long. CDR3 sequence: CASSQDPGGVGSYEQYF. In DNA form, the CDR3 reads TGTGCCAGCAGCCAAGATCCCGGGGGGGTGGGATCCTACGAGCAGTACTTC.

DNA of the CDR3: TGTGCCAGTAGTATCTCTACTAGCGGGACACTTGAGCAGTACTTC. Its translation is CASSISTSGTLEQYF. V is TRBV19 and J is TRBJ2-7; TRBD2 aligns across 10 bases. The germline CDR1 and CDR2 sequences are LNHDA and SQIVND (reference sequence). The V and J ends lost 3 bases and 7 bases, in that order; junction bases with no gene match: 9. This CDR3 is built from 15 residues.

The chain has TRBV7-2 and TRBJ1-1; 7 positions match TRBD1. CDR1 and CDR2 (germline): SGHTA, FQGNSA. J lost 0 bases, V lost 5 bases, and 3 bases had no gene match. The length of the CDR3 is 14 residues. As DNA, the CDR3 is TGTGCCAGCAGCCCACAGGGGATGAACACTGAAGCTTTCTTT. Encoded protein: CASSPQGMNTEAFF.